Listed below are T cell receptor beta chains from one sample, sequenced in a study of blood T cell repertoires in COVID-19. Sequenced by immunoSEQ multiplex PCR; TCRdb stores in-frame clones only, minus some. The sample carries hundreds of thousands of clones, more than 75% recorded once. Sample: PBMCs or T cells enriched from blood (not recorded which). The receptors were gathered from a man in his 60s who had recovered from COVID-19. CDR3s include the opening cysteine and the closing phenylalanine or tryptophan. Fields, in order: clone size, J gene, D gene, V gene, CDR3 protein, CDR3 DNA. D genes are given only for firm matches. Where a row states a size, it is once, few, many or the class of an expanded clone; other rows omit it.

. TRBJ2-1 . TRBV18 CASSRRRASGTDSYNEQFF TGTGCCAGCTCGCGAAGGAGGGCCTCCGGGACTGACTCCTACAATGAGCAGTTCTTC
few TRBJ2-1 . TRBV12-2 CASSLSGRASNEQFF TGTGCAAGTTCTTTGAGCGGGAGGGCCAGCAATGAGCAGTTCTTC
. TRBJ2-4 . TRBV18 CASSPVRGEGREAKNIQYF TGTGCCAGCTCACCAGTTCGGGGTGAGGGTCGGGAGGCCAAAAACATTCAGTACTTC
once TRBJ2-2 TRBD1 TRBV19 CASSTYRGATGELFF TGTGCCAGTAGTACCTACAGGGGCGCAACCGGGGAGCTGTTTTTT
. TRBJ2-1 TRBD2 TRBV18 CASSEGIAGVDNEQFF TGTGCCAGCTCCGAGGGGATAGCGGGAGTCGACAATGAGCAGTTCTTC
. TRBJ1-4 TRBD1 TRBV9 CASSVGTGGSYEKLFF TGTGCCAGCAGCGTAGGGACAGGGGGCTCATATGAAAAACTGTTTTTT
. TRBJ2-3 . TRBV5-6 CASSRPVLDTQYF TGTGCCAGCAGCCGCCCGGTTTTGGATACGCAGTATTTT
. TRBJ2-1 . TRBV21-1 CASSKDAGADNEQFF TGTGCCAGCAGCAAAGATGCAGGGGCTGACAATGAGCAGTTCTTC
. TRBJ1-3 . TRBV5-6 CASSLVFGSSGNTIYF TGTGCCAGCAGCTTGGTCTTCGGTTCCTCTGGAAACACCATATATTTT
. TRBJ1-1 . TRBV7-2 CASSPRGTFGDTEAFF TGTGCCAGCAGCCCCCGGGGGACCTTTGGGGACACTGAAGCTTTCTTT
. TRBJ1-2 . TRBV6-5 CASRPKKQGYTF TGTGCCAGCAGGCCGAAAAAACAAGGCTACACCTTC
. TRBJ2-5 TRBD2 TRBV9 CASSVARSGGALETQYF TGTGCCAGCAGCGTAGCTAGAAGCGGGGGGGCCTTGGAGACCCAGTACTTC
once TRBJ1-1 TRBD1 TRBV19 CASSARGHTEAFF TGTGCCAGTAGTGCTAGGGGGCACACTGAAGCTTTCTTT
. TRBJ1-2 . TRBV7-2 CARGEGGGYTF TGTGCCAGAGGTGAAGGGGGTGGCTACACCTTC
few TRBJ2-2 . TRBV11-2 CASSLVATGELFF TGTGCCAGCAGCTTAGTGGCCACCGGGGAGCTGTTTTTT
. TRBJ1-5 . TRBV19 CASSPPAVAYSNQPQHF TGTGCCAGTAGTCCCCCAGCGGTGGCCTATAGCAATCAGCCCCAGCATTTT
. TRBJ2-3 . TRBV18 CASSPPDKPDTQYF TGTGCCAGCTCACCACCGGACAAGCCAGATACGCAGTATTTT
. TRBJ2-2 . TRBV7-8 CASSLVLAFTGELFF TGTGCCAGCAGCTTAGTCTTAGCGTTCACCGGGGAGCTGTTTTTT
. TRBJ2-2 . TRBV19 CASMSPANTGELFF TGTGCCAGTATGTCCCCGGCGAACACCGGGGAGCTGTTTTTT
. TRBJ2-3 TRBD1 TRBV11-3 CASSRDRRTDTQYF TGTGCCAGCAGCCGGGACAGAAGAACAGATACGCAGTATTTT
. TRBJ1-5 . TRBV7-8 CASSLGTHGPQHF TGTGCCAGCAGCTTAGGGACACACGGGCCCCAGCATTTT
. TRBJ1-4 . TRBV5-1 CASSLDNTGEKLFF TGCGCCAGCAGCTTGGATAATACGGGTGAAAAACTGTTTTTT
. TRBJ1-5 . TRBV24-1 CATSDGVGPQHF TGTGCCACCAGTGACGGGGTAGGACCCCAGCATTTT
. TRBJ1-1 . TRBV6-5 CASSRDLKGTEAFF TGTGCCAGTAGCAGGGATTTAAAAGGGACTGAAGCTTTCTTT
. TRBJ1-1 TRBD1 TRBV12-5 CASGRGPTEAFF TGTGCTAGTGGCAGGGGGCCCACTGAAGCTTTCTTT
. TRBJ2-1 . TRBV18 CASSPRTGAYNEQFF TGTGCCAGCTCACCTAGGACTGGAGCCTACAATGAGCAGTTCTTC
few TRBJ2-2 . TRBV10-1 CAITGTNVTGELFF TGCGCCATCACCGGGACAAACGTAACCGGGGAGCTGTTTTTT
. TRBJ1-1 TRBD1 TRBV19 CASRTGITEAFF TGTGCCAGTAGGACAGGGATCACTGAAGCTTTCTTT
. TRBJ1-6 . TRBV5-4 CASSLDPGDNSPLHF TGTGCCAGCAGCTTGGATCCAGGGGATAATTCACCCCTCCACTTT
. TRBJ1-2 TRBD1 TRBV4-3 CASSQEPRGYSYGYTF TGCGCCAGCAGCCAAGAGCCCAGGGGGTATTCATATGGCTACACCTTC
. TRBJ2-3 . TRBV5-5 CASNPGRFLRGITDTQYF TGTGCCAGCAACCCGGGGAGGTTCCTCCGGGGGATCACAGATACGCAGTATTTT
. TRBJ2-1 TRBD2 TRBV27 CASSSITLGTSLYNEQFF TGTGCCAGCAGTTCGATCACCCTAGGGACTAGCCTCTACAATGAGCAGTTCTTC
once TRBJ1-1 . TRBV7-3 CASSSVGGTEAFF TGTGCCAGCAGCTCCGTTGGCGGCACTGAAGCTTTCTTT
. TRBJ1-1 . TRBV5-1 CASSPGGGEGTEAFF TGCGCCAGCAGCCCCGGCGGGGGGGAGGGCACTGAAGCTTTCTTT
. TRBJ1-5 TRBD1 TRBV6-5 CASSPDRAGQPQHF TGTGCCAGCTCTCCGGACAGGGCTGGTCAGCCCCAGCATTTT
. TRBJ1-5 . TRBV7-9 CASSSLNQPQHF TGTGCCAGCAGCTCCTTAAATCAGCCCCAGCATTTT